Below, 24 T cell receptor beta chains from the same sample are listed, as sequenced in a study of blood T cell repertoires in COVID-19 (dated by TCRdb to the early 2020s). Receptor amplification or capture employed the immunoSEQ multiplex PCR assay. The table was pulled from immuneACCESS by TCRdb, which kept in-frame rearrangements only. Such tables lose some clones; where checked, under half of the loss comes from unresolved V genes, and the rest has no known cause. Counted in this sample were 90,000 to 150,000 clones; about 79% of them appeared once. 3% to 4.5% of the sample rests with the top ten. Material for sequencing was peripheral blood. The receptors were sampled from a woman older than 75 with acute or convalescent COVID-19.

The chain uses TRBV19 and TRBJ2-1; 10 nucleotides match TRBD2. With 1 base clipped from V and 7 bases from J, the junction kept 4 bases outside the gene matches. The CDR3 runs 15 residues. CDR1 LNHDA and CDR2 SQIVND come from the germline V gene (reference sequence). DNA for the CDR3: TGTGCCAGTAGTATAGTTGGTAGCGGGGGGAATGAGCAGTTCTTC. Translating it yields CASSIVGSGGNEQFF.

The chain joins TRBV2 to TRBJ1-1, with no clear D. V lost 7 bases and J 0 bases, leaving 12 bases between the germline ends. Germline CDR1 and CDR2: SNHLY and FYNNEI. The CDR3 has 14 residues. The CDR3 sequence is CASTYQQLNTEAFF. CDR3 bases: TGTGCCAGCACATATCAACAGTTGAACACTGAAGCTTTCTTT.

This chain connects TRBV5-1 to TRBJ2-1; D is ambiguous. The CDR3 has 13 amino acids. Germline V gene sequence: CDR1 SGHRS, CDR2 YFSETQ. V lost 0 bases and J 5 bases, leaving 6 bases between the germline ends. CDR3 protein: CASSLDLNNEQFF. The DNA of the CDR3 is TGCGCCAGCAGCTTGGACTTGAACAATGAGCAGTTCTTC.

The chain couples TRBV6-5 to TRBJ1-1, with TRBD1 identical over 8 bases. The CDR3 runs 15 residues. Trimming at V came to 4 bases and at J to 5 bases, leaving 9 bases not matched to a gene. The V gene's germline CDR1 is MNHEY and CDR2 SVGAGI. DNA of the CDR3: TGTGCCAGCAGTTCCTCGCCAGGGGGCTATACTGAAGCTTTCTTT. Its translation: CASSSSPGGYTEAFF.

V usage is TRBV27 and J usage is TRBJ2-2; 8 bases are a match to TRBD1. V gave up 6 bases and J gave up 0 bases; unmatched junction bases: 3. The length of the CDR3 is 15 residues. In germline, CDR1 is MNHEY, CDR2 SMNVEV (reference sequence). The CDR3 here is CASSRDRPNTGELFF. The CDR3 region has the DNA TGTGCCAGCAGCCGGGACAGGCCGAACACCGGGGAGCTGTTTTTT.

The rearrangement uses TRBV19 and TRBJ1-5, with D possibly TRBD1 on 5 matching bases. The CDR3 has 13 amino acids. V was pared by 4 bases and J by 6 bases, with 10 bases between. Germline CDR1 and CDR2: LNHDA and SQIVND (reference sequence). This CDR3 is CASSTGSRQPQHF. DNA for the CDR3: TGTGCCAGTAGTACAGGGTCACGTCAGCCCCAGCATTTT. Using reference TRBV19 and TRBJ1-5 for the parts outside the CDR3, the full variable domain is DGGITQSPKYLFRKEGQNVTLSCEQNLNHDAMYWYRQDPGQGLRLIYYSQIVNDFQKGDIAEGYSVSREKKESFPLTVTSAQKNPTAFYLCASSTGSRQPQHFGDGTRLSIL.

The chain joins TRBV30 to TRBJ2-1; 7 bases align to TRBD1. The CDR3 runs to 14 residues. The J segment lost 5 bases and the V segment lost 0 bases, leaving 4 bases of the junction unmatched. Germline CDR1 and CDR2: GTSNPN and SVGIG (reference sequence). The CDR3 is CAWSVGTADNEQFF. CDR3 DNA sequence: TGTGCCTGGAGTGTCGGGACAGCTGACAATGAGCAGTTCTTC. The full variable domain, rest sourced from reference TRBV30 and TRBJ2-1, is SQTIHQWPATLVQPVGSPLSLECTVEGTSNPNLYWYRQAAGRGLQLLFYSVGIGQISSEVPQNLSASRPQDRQFILSSKKLLLSDSGFYLCAWSVGTADNEQFFGPGTRLTVL.

This chain uses TRBV2 with TRBJ1-5, with 10 bases that match TRBD1. CDR3 length: 16 amino acids. V was clipped by 4 bases and J by 0 bases; unmatched bases: 3. CDR1 and CDR2 from the germline V gene are SNHLY and FYNNEI. The CDR3 region is CASSVGTGDSNQPQHF. Here the CDR3 DNA reads TGTGCCAGCAGTGTCGGGACAGGGGATAGCAATCAGCCCCAGCATTTT. The entire variable domain, with the rest obtained from reference TRBV2 and TRBJ1-5, is as follows: EPEVTQTPSHQVTQMGQEVILRCVPISNHLYFYWYRQILGQKVEFLVSFYNNEISEKSEIFDDQFSVERPDGSNFTLKIRSTKLEDSAMYFCASSVGTGDSNQPQHFGDGTRLSIL.

V usage is TRBV7-8 and J usage is TRBJ1-1; D unclear. The CDR3 loop spans 17 amino acids. CDR1 and CDR2 (germline): SGHVS, FQNEAQ. V lost 1 base to trimming and J lost 0 bases, with 15 bases between them. CDR3 amino acids: CASSLETVLRMNTEAFF. The CDR3 DNA reads as TGTGCCAGCAGCTTAGAAACAGTCCTACGCATGAACACTGAAGCTTTCTTT. Together with reference TRBV7-8 and TRBJ1-1, the CDR3 gives the full variable domain: GAGVSQSPRYKVAKRGQDVALRCDPISGHVSLFWYQQALGQGPEFLTYFQNEAQLDKSGLPSDRFFAERPEGSVSTLKIQRTQQEDSAVYLCASSLETVLRMNTEAFFGQGTRLTVV.

The V gene is TRBV9, the J gene TRBJ2-1; 7 bases are shared with TRBD1. CDR3 length: 14 amino acids. The germline V gene has CDR1 SGDLS and CDR2 YYNGEE. Trimming at V came to 0 bases and at J to 13 bases, leaving 10 bases not matched to a gene. CDR3 sequence reads: CASSVGSIRDRQFF. DNA for the CDR3: TGTGCCAGCAGCGTAGGAAGTATTCGGGACAGACAGTTCTTC.

DNA of the CDR3: TGTGCCAGCAGTTACTCCGGCAGGGGGCGCGACGAAAAACTGTTTTTT. This encodes CASSYSGRGRDEKLFF. The genes are TRBV6-6 and TRBJ1-4, with 8 bases aligning to TRBD1. CDR1 and CDR2 from the germline V gene are MNHNY and SVGAGI (reference sequence). Unmatched junction bases numbered 8, after V lost 0 bases and J lost 8 bases. This CDR3 region has 16 residues.

The V and J genes are TRBV3-1 (or the pseudogene TRBV3-2) and TRBJ2-1; D gene ambiguous. The CDR3 is 15 amino acids. From germline, CDR1 is LGHDT and CDR2 YNNKEL (reference sequence). V was clipped by 4 bases and J by 0 bases, with 10 bases between them. Here the CDR3 DNA reads TGTGCCAGCAGCCTTAGCCCGAGCTCCTACAATGAGCAGTTCTTC. It yields the protein CASSLSPSSYNEQFF.

The chain combines TRBV5-1 with TRBJ2-2; 13 nucleotides align to TRBD2. The CDR3 spans 16 residues. Per the germline V gene, CDR1 is SGHRS and CDR2 is YFSETQ. V lost 1 base and J lost 7; bases outside the gene matches: 4. The CDR3 DNA is TGCGCCAGCAGCTTGACTAGCGGGGGGGCCAACGGGGAGCTGTTTTTT. It is translated as CASSLTSGGANGELFF.

The chain recombines TRBV5-1 with TRBJ1-2; the D gene is possibly TRBD1 (5 bases). V lost 2 bases to trimming and J lost 4 bases, with 24 bases between them. The CDR3 runs 18 residues. Germline V CDR1 and CDR2: SGHRS, YFSETQ. The CDR3 DNA reads as TGCGCCAGCAGCTTAGGAGGGCAGGGATCAGCGGTTACCTATGGCTACACCTTC. Translated: CASSLGGQGSAVTYGYTF.

The gene calls are TRBV7-2 and TRBJ1-2; 9 nucleotides line up with TRBD1. Trimming cost V 5 bases and J 5 bases; bases outside gene matches: 6. The CDR3 spans 14 residues. CDR1 is SGHTA, CDR2 FQGNSA, per germline. The CDR3 sequence is CASSPQTGGYGYTF. The CDR3 coding sequence is TGTGCCAGCAGCCCCCAGACAGGGGGATATGGCTACACCTTC.

The CDR3, as DNA: TGTGCCAGCAGCCAAGATTTGGCGGCCGCCGGCACCTTC. Its translation is CASSQDLAAAGTF. V gene TRBV3-1 (or the pseudogene TRBV3-2) combines with J gene TRBJ1-2; D gene ambiguous. The CDR3 is made up of 13 amino acids. Deletions cut 0 bases from V and 13 bases from J, with 15 bases between. Germline CDR1 reads LGHDT; CDR2 reads YNNKEL (reference sequence).

This chain joins TRBV2 and TRBJ1-4, with 11 bases identical to TRBD1. The CDR3 has 15 amino acids. CDR1 and CDR2 (germline): SNHLY, FYNNEI. Germline trimming cut 7 bases from V and 5 bases from J; bases unmatched to any gene: 6. Here the CDR3 reads CASIVGDRGNEKLFF. The CDR3 DNA is TGTGCCAGCATCGTTGGGGACAGGGGGAATGAAAAACTGTTTTTT.

The V call is TRBV18, the J call TRBJ2-7; the D is unclear. The CDR3 extends over 13 amino acids. Trimming took 0 bases from V and 3 from J, leaving 6 bases between them. Germline CDR1 and CDR2: KGHSH and LQKENI. CDR3 in amino acids: CASSPPPGYEQYF. DNA of the CDR3: TGTGCCAGCTCACCACCTCCGGGCTACGAGCAGTACTTC.

The chain combines TRBV19 with TRBJ1-5; D is possibly TRBD1 (5 bases). Germline V gene lookup returns CDR1 LNHDA and CDR2 SQIVND (reference sequence). Trimming cost V 8 bases and J 5 bases, with 19 bases left between them. The CDR3 is 15 residues long. The CDR3 sequence: CASSSLRGGDQPQHF. The CDR3 nucleotides are TGTGCCAGTTCTTCCCTGCGGGGGGGGGATCAGCCCCAGCATTTT.

This chain connects TRBV28 to TRBJ1-5, with 7 positions matching TRBD1. This CDR3 contains 12 residues. Looked up from germline, CDR1 is MDHEN and CDR2 is SYDVKM. V shed 6 bases and J 7 bases; nucleotides not matched to a gene: 3. Here the CDR3 DNA reads TGTGCCAGCAGAGGGGGCGGACAGCCCCAGCATTTT. It translates to CASRGGGQPQHF.

This chain connects TRBV19 to TRBJ1-5; unclear D gene. Germline CDR1 LNHDA, CDR2 SQIVND (reference sequence). V lost 11 bases, J lost 5 bases, and 19 bases lay in between. The CDR3 contains 14 residues. Here the CDR3 DNA reads TGTGCCTCGAGTCCGGTAGGGAGGGATCAGCCCCAGCATTTT. Translated, it gives CASSPVGRDQPQHF. Based on the CDR3 plus reference TRBV19 and TRBJ1-5, the full variable domain is DGGITQSPKYLFRKEGQNVTLSCEQNLNHDAMYWYRQDPGQGLRLIYYSQIVNDFQKGDIAEGYSVSREKKESFPLTVTSAQKNPTAFYLCASSPVGRDQPQHFGDGTRLSIL.

The chain combines TRBV4-3 with TRBJ1-4; D is perhaps TRBD1 (5 bases). CDR3 length: 16 amino acids. Germline V lookup: CDR1 LGHNA, CDR2 YSLEER. V gave up 3 bases and J gave up 5 bases, with 16 bases separating them. The CDR3 is CASSQKVLGGNEKLFF. The CDR3 nucleotides read TGCGCCAGCAGCCAGAAGGTTCTGGGGGGGAATGAAAAACTGTTTTTT.

The genes are TRBV24-1 and TRBJ2-2; D is perhaps TRBD2 (6 bases). V lost 3 bases and J lost 3, with 16 bases in between. The CDR3 is 17 residues long. Germline values: CDR1 KGHDR, CDR2 SFDVKD. CDR3 sequence reads: CATSDPNSDYYTGELFF. As DNA, the CDR3 is TGTGCCACCAGTGATCCGAACTCGGACTACTACACCGGGGAGCTGTTTTTT.

The rearrangement links TRBV7-8 to TRBJ2-5; D is undetermined. Trimming removed 4 bases from V and 2 bases from J, with 2 bases in between. CDR1 and CDR2 (germline): SGHVS, FQNEAQ. The CDR3 covers 11 residues. The CDR3 bases are TGTGCCAGCAGCTCTCAAGAGACCCAGTACTTC. Residues: CASSSQETQYF. Variable domain in full (rest from reference TRBV7-8 and TRBJ2-5): GAGVSQSPRYKVAKRGQDVALRCDPISGHVSLFWYQQALGQGPEFLTYFQNEAQLDKSGLPSDRFFAERPEGSVSTLKIQRTQQEDSAVYLCASSSQETQYFGPGTRLLVL.